This T cell receptor beta chain stems from a study of pediatric ulcerative colitis. V lost 1 base and J 10 bases, leaving 6 bases between the germline ends. Germline V gene lookup returns CDR1 SGHNT and CDR2 YYREEE (reference sequence). This CDR3 region has 11 residues. Sequencing used immunoSEQ multiplex PCR; TCRdb keeps in-frame clones, though not all of them. The sample includes about 35,000 clones, 81% of them seen just once. Rectal tissue came from one to two pinch biopsies taken at colonoscopy. Study-wide results and caveats: Repertoires came from total lymphocyte DNA, so rare subsets like regulatory T cells may be missed. Blood samples from a couple of patients yielded substantially fewer templates and were excluded from blood-rectal overlap analysis. Ulcerative colitis patients shared more blood-rectal clones than controls.

Turning to this clone: Its matching antigen is unknown.

The sample taken for sequencing was gut tissue. The chain joins TRBV5-4 to TRBJ2-1, with D maybe TRBD2 (5 bases). The sequence came from a boy younger than 18 with mild ulcerative colitis. The CDR3 DNA sequence: TGTGCCAGCAGCTTGACGGGGGAGCAGTTCTTC. Translating gives CASSLTGEQFF.